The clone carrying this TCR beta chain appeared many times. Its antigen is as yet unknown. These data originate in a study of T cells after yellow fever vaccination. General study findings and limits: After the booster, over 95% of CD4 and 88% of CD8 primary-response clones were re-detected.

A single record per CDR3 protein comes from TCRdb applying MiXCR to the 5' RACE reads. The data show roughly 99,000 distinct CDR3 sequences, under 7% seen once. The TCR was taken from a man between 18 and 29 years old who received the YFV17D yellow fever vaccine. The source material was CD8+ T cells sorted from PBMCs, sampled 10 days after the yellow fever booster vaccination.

CDR3 in DNA: TGCAGTGCTAGTCGTGTATTCGGGATAATCACAGATACGCAGTATTTT. The encoded protein is CSASRVFGIITDTQYF. The chain couples TRBV20-1 to TRBJ2-3; possible D gene TRBD2, 5 bases. Deletions cut 3 bases from V and 2 bases from J, with 18 bases between. This CDR3 has 16 amino acids. Germline CDR1 and CDR2: DFQATT and SNEGSKA (reference sequence).